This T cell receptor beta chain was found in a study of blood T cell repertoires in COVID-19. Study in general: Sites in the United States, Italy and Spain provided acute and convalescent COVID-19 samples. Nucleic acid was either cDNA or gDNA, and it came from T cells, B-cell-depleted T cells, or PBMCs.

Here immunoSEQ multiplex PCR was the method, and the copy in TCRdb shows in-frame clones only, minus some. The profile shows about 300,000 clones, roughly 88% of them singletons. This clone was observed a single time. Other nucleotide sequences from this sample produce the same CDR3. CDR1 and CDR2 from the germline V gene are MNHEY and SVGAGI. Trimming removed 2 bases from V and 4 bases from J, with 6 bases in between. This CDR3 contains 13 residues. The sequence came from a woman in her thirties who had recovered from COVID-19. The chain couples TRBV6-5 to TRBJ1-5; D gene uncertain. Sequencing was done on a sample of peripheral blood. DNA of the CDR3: TGTGCCAGCAGTTACGGAGGGAATCAGCCCCAGCATTTT. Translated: CASSYGGNQPQHF.